This is a list of T cell receptor beta chains from one sample in a study of CD4 T cells in lung cancer. Their antigens remain unidentified. TCRdb's table, derived via immunoSEQ multiplex PCR, lists solely in-frame clones and lacks some. The table lists approximately 1,200 clones, roughly 60% of them singletons. Sequencing was performed on cultured cells derived from lung. These TCRs come from a woman aged 60 to 75 with non-small cell lung cancer. Both conserved end residues are part of each CDR3. The order of the fields is D gene, clone size, V gene, J gene, CDR3 DNA, CDR3 protein. D genes are given only for firm matches. Not all rows give a size; the values are once, few, many and, for expanded clones, a class.

d_gene: .; abundance: few; v_gene: TRBV5-1; j_gene: TRBJ1-1; CDR3nt: TGCGCCAGCTGCTTGGTACCCGGGAACACTGAAGCTTTCTTT; CDR3aa: CASCLVPGNTEAFF
d_gene: .; abundance: .; v_gene: TRBV27; j_gene: TRBJ2-1; CDR3nt: TGTGCCAGCAGTGGCCGCAGGGATTACAATGAGCAGTTCTTC; CDR3aa: CASSGRRDYNEQFF
d_gene: .; abundance: .; v_gene: TRBV4-1; j_gene: TRBJ2-5; CDR3nt: TGTGCCAGCAGCCCCCGGGACTCGGGGGCGGAGACCCAGTACTTC; CDR3aa: CASSPRDSGAETQYF
d_gene: TRBD1; abundance: .; v_gene: TRBV6-6; j_gene: TRBJ2-5; CDR3nt: TGTGCCAGCAGTTTCTCCGACAGGGGGCATGAGACCCAGTACTTC; CDR3aa: CASSFSDRGHETQYF
d_gene: .; abundance: .; v_gene: TRBV4-2; j_gene: TRBJ2-7; CDR3nt: TGTGCCAGCAGCCAAGAAGAATCAGGTTCCTACGAGCAGTACTTC; CDR3aa: CASSQEESGSYEQYF
d_gene: .; abundance: once; v_gene: TRBV28; j_gene: TRBJ2-2; CDR3nt: TGTGCCAGCAGTTTACCTCCCCCCAGCTACCCCGGGGAGCTGTTTTTT; CDR3aa: CASSLPPPSYPGELFF
d_gene: TRBD2; abundance: .; v_gene: TRBV27; j_gene: TRBJ2-1; CDR3nt: TGTGCCAGCAGTTTACTGGGGACTAGCGGGGTCAATGAGCAGTTCTTC; CDR3aa: CASSLLGTSGVNEQFF
d_gene: TRBD1; abundance: once; v_gene: TRBV5-1; j_gene: TRBJ2-3; CDR3nt: TGCGCCAGCAGCCCCGGGACAGGGAGGGCAGATACGCAGTATTTT; CDR3aa: CASSPGTGRADTQYF
d_gene: .; abundance: .; v_gene: TRBV7-2; j_gene: TRBJ2-5; CDR3nt: TGTGCCAGCAGCTTAGGGGGACGGGCCCAAGAGACCCAGTACTTC; CDR3aa: CASSLGGRAQETQYF
d_gene: .; abundance: .; v_gene: TRBV7-9; j_gene: TRBJ2-3; CDR3nt: TGTGCCAGCAGGCTCACAGATACGCAGTATTTT; CDR3aa: CASRLTDTQYF
d_gene: .; abundance: medium-sized; v_gene: TRBV4-2; j_gene: TRBJ1-2; CDR3nt: TGTGCCAGCAGCCAAGATCTAGAAGGTGGCTACACCTTC; CDR3aa: CASSQDLEGGYTF
d_gene: .; abundance: .; v_gene: TRBV5-6; j_gene: TRBJ1-6; CDR3nt: TGTGCCAGCAGCTTAGACAGACGTGATTCACCCCTCCACTTT; CDR3aa: CASSLDRRDSPLHF
d_gene: .; abundance: few; v_gene: TRBV27; j_gene: TRBJ1-2; CDR3nt: TGTGCCAGCAGTCCCGACAAGTCCTTGGGCTACACCTTC; CDR3aa: CASSPDKSLGYTF
d_gene: .; abundance: .; v_gene: TRBV2; j_gene: TRBJ2-7; CDR3nt: TGTGCCAGCAGTGAACCCCCGGACGAGCAGTACTTC; CDR3aa: CASSEPPDEQYF
d_gene: .; abundance: medium-sized; v_gene: TRBV2; j_gene: TRBJ1-3; CDR3nt: TGTGCCAGCAGACCTGACAGGACCTCTGGAAACACCATATATTTT; CDR3aa: CASRPDRTSGNTIYF
d_gene: .; abundance: .; v_gene: TRBV6-1; j_gene: TRBJ2-7; CDR3nt: TGTGCCAGCAGTGAATTTGGCAGGGGTCTTCTCGAGCAGTACTTC; CDR3aa: CASSEFGRGLLEQYF
d_gene: .; abundance: .; v_gene: TRBV7-2; j_gene: TRBJ2-3; CDR3nt: TGTGCCAGCAGCTTTGGGGGGAGCACAGATACGCAGTATTTT; CDR3aa: CASSFGGSTDTQYF
d_gene: .; abundance: .; v_gene: TRBV18; j_gene: TRBJ2-7; CDR3nt: TGTGCCAGCTCACCGGGTCGAGGGTCGCCCTACGAGCAGTACTTC; CDR3aa: CASSPGRGSPYEQYF
d_gene: .; abundance: once; v_gene: TRBV7-9; j_gene: TRBJ2-3; CDR3nt: TGTGCCAGCAGCCCCCAGGGGCGAACCACAGATACGCAGTATTTT; CDR3aa: CASSPQGRTTDTQYF
d_gene: .; abundance: .; v_gene: TRBV27; j_gene: TRBJ2-3; CDR3nt: TGTGCCAGCAGCGACGATCCCAGGGGGGTGGTCGATACGCAGTATTTT; CDR3aa: CASSDDPRGVVDTQYF
d_gene: .; abundance: few; v_gene: TRBV11-2; j_gene: TRBJ2-1; CDR3nt: TGTGCCAGCAGCTCGACGTATTACAATGAGCAGTTCTTC; CDR3aa: CASSSTYYNEQFF
d_gene: TRBD1; abundance: .; v_gene: TRBV28; j_gene: TRBJ1-2; CDR3nt: TGTGCCAGCACTTCCTTCAGCTCGGGACAGCATAACTATGGCTACACCTTC; CDR3aa: CASTSFSSGQHNYGYTF
d_gene: TRBD1; abundance: .; v_gene: TRBV28; j_gene: TRBJ2-7; CDR3nt: TGTGCCAGCAGCCGTCCAGGGACAGCCTACGAGCAGTACTTC; CDR3aa: CASSRPGTAYEQYF
d_gene: TRBD1; abundance: .; v_gene: TRBV19; j_gene: TRBJ1-4; CDR3nt: TGTGCCAGTAGTACTCCGGGACAGGCCGCGGAAAAACTGTTTTTT; CDR3aa: CASSTPGQAAEKLFF
d_gene: .; abundance: .; v_gene: TRBV4-1; j_gene: TRBJ2-3; CDR3nt: TGCGCCAGCAGCCCCCAACCGGGGCGGGGGCTCCCCACCACAGATACGCAGTATTTT; CDR3aa: CASSPQPGRGLPTTDTQYF
d_gene: .; abundance: few; v_gene: TRBV9; j_gene: TRBJ1-5; CDR3nt: TGTGCCAGCAGCGTAGGGGGCAGGGATCAGCCCCAGCATTTT; CDR3aa: CASSVGGRDQPQHF
d_gene: .; abundance: .; v_gene: TRBV28; j_gene: TRBJ1-2; CDR3nt: TGTGCCAGCAGCGATCCCTGGGCGGGGGGCGGCTACACCTTC; CDR3aa: CASSDPWAGGGYTF
d_gene: .; abundance: .; v_gene: TRBV7-8; j_gene: TRBJ2-2; CDR3nt: TGTGCCAGCAGCTTAAGCGGGGAGCTGTTTTTT; CDR3aa: CASSLSGELFF
d_gene: .; abundance: .; v_gene: TRBV7-8; j_gene: TRBJ2-6; CDR3nt: TGTGCCAGCTCGGATGGGCAGATCTCTGGGGCCAACGTCCTGACTTTC; CDR3aa: CASSDGQISGANVLTF
d_gene: .; abundance: .; v_gene: TRBV4-2; j_gene: TRBJ2-1; CDR3nt: TGTGCCAGCAGCCCGCTCGGGGCATACAATGAGCAGTTCTTC; CDR3aa: CASSPLGAYNEQFF
d_gene: TRBD2; abundance: .; v_gene: TRBV11-2; j_gene: TRBJ2-7; CDR3nt: TGTGCCAGCGGCGGCGGGGGTACCTACGAGCAGTACTTC; CDR3aa: CASGGGGTYEQYF
d_gene: .; abundance: .; v_gene: TRBV10-1; j_gene: TRBJ2-2; CDR3nt: TGCGCCAGCAGTGTACTCGACAGCCCGAACACCGGGGAGCTGTTTTTT; CDR3aa: CASSVLDSPNTGELFF
d_gene: .; abundance: hyperexpanded; v_gene: TRBV6-1; j_gene: TRBJ1-2; CDR3nt: TGTGCCAGCAGAGGAATGAATGGCTACACCTTC; CDR3aa: CASRGMNGYTF
d_gene: .; abundance: .; v_gene: TRBV7-2; j_gene: TRBJ1-2; CDR3nt: TGTGCCAGCAGCTTGGGGGACTCCGTAACCTATGGCTACACCTTC; CDR3aa: CASSLGDSVTYGYTF
d_gene: .; abundance: .; v_gene: TRBV5-1; j_gene: TRBJ2-5; CDR3nt: TGCGCCAGCAGCTTTGAGGGCTTTGGGGAGACCCAGTACTTC; CDR3aa: CASSFEGFGETQYF
d_gene: .; abundance: once; v_gene: TRBV18; j_gene: TRBJ2-7; CDR3nt: TGTGCCAGCTCAGCGCAGCCGGGGACTCAGGGGACCGAGCAGTACTTC; CDR3aa: CASSAQPGTQGTEQYF
d_gene: TRBD1; abundance: .; v_gene: TRBV7-2; j_gene: TRBJ1-5; CDR3nt: TGTGCCAGCAGCAACGGACAGGTTTATAACAATCAGCCCCAGCATTTT; CDR3aa: CASSNGQVYNNQPQHF
d_gene: .; abundance: once; v_gene: TRBV7-9; j_gene: TRBJ1-1; CDR3nt: TGTGCGACATGCCTCTTTATAGACACGAACACTGAAGCTTTCTTT; CDR3aa: CATCLFIDTNTEAFF
d_gene: .; abundance: .; v_gene: TRBV4-1; j_gene: TRBJ2-2; CDR3nt: TGCGCCAGCAGCCAAGAAGGGGTTAATATTAGAACCGGGGAGCTGTTTTTT; CDR3aa: CASSQEGVNIRTGELFF
d_gene: TRBD1; abundance: .; v_gene: TRBV29-1; j_gene: TRBJ2-7; CDR3nt: TGCAGCGTATTCGGGACAGGAAGAGAGCAGTACTTC; CDR3aa: CSVFGTGREQYF
d_gene: .; abundance: .; v_gene: TRBV7-9; j_gene: TRBJ1-2; CDR3nt: TGTGCCAGCAGCCCCTCTGGGGGGAACTATGGCTACACCTTC; CDR3aa: CASSPSGGNYGYTF
d_gene: .; abundance: once; v_gene: TRBV7-6; j_gene: TRBJ2-3; CDR3nt: TGTGCCAGCAGCCCTGGGGAATGGGTCTACACAGATACGCAGTATTTT; CDR3aa: CASSPGEWVYTDTQYF
d_gene: .; abundance: .; v_gene: TRBV7-3; j_gene: TRBJ1-1; CDR3nt: TGTGCCAGCAGCTTCTGGGAGAGGACTGAAGCTTTCTTT; CDR3aa: CASSFWERTEAFF
d_gene: .; abundance: medium-sized; v_gene: TRBV7-3; j_gene: TRBJ1-6; CDR3nt: TGTGCCAGCAGCTTAGACGCGATAAATTCACCCCTCCACTTT; CDR3aa: CASSLDAINSPLHF